The rows below give T cell receptor beta chains drawn from one sample of a study of blood T cell repertoires in COVID-19. The method was immunoSEQ multiplex PCR; TCRdb's version includes in-frame clones alone and lacks a portion of them. This sample has tens of thousands of clones, with over 70% found just once. The sequenced material came from peripheral blood. The receptor source for this set is an elderly woman with COVID-19, enrolled during active disease. Both conserved end residues are part of each CDR3. A D gene is named only where the DNA matches it firmly. Clone size, where shown, is once, few, many, or a class for clones that have expanded.

j_gene: TRBJ1-2
abundance: .
d_gene: .
v_gene: TRBV5-5
CDR3aa: CASRLGGGARLSGYTF
CDR3nt: TGTGCCAGCAGGTTGGGGGGCGGCGCCAGGCTATCTGGCTACACCTTC

j_gene: TRBJ2-6
abundance: .
d_gene: .
v_gene: TRBV5-4
CDR3aa: CASSPDRNAGANVLTF
CDR3nt: TGTGCCAGCAGTCCCGACAGGAATGCTGGGGCCAACGTCCTGACTTTC

j_gene: TRBJ2-7
abundance: .
d_gene: TRBD1
v_gene: TRBV6-5
CDR3aa: CASRAGQGSYEQYF
CDR3nt: TGTGCCAGCAGGGCGGGACAGGGTTCCTACGAGCAGTACTTC

j_gene: TRBJ2-1
abundance: .
d_gene: .
v_gene: TRBV24-1
CDR3aa: CATSDYQGNNEQFF
CDR3nt: TGTGCCACCAGTGATTACCAGGGGAACAATGAGCAGTTCTTC

j_gene: TRBJ2-1
abundance: .
d_gene: .
v_gene: TRBV20-1
CDR3aa: CSAPRTAEQFF
CDR3nt: TGCAGTGCTCCGCGGACAGCTGAGCAGTTCTTC

j_gene: TRBJ1-4
abundance: .
d_gene: .
v_gene: TRBV4-1
CDR3aa: CASSQDRERKLFF
CDR3nt: TGCGCCAGCAGCCAAGATCGAGAGAGAAAACTGTTTTTT

j_gene: TRBJ1-1
abundance: .
d_gene: TRBD1
v_gene: TRBV11-2
CDR3aa: CASSSTGRAFF
CDR3nt: TGTGCCAGCAGTTCGACAGGGCGAGCTTTCTTT

j_gene: TRBJ2-1
abundance: once
d_gene: .
v_gene: TRBV2
CDR3aa: CASSAWRGTYNEQFF
CDR3nt: TGTGCCAGCAGTGCTTGGCGGGGAACCTACAATGAGCAGTTCTTC

j_gene: TRBJ2-7
abundance: once
d_gene: TRBD1
v_gene: TRBV11-3
CDR3aa: CASSRQGSRSEQYF
CDR3nt: TGTGCCAGCAGCCGACAGGGCTCCCGTAGCGAGCAGTACTTC

j_gene: TRBJ1-5
abundance: .
d_gene: .
v_gene: TRBV15
CDR3aa: CATSRDPGHNQPQHF
CDR3nt: TGTGCCACCAGCAGAGATCCAGGGCATAATCAGCCCCAGCATTTT

j_gene: TRBJ1-4
abundance: .
d_gene: TRBD1
v_gene: TRBV5-1
CDR3aa: CASSAGTGDEKLFF
CDR3nt: TGCGCCAGCAGCGCCGGGACAGGGGATGAAAAACTGTTTTTT

j_gene: TRBJ2-1
abundance: .
d_gene: TRBD2
v_gene: TRBV5-1
CDR3aa: CASSQGLAVPYNEQFF
CDR3nt: TGCGCCAGCAGCCAAGGACTAGCGGTACCCTACAATGAGCAGTTCTTC

j_gene: TRBJ1-3
abundance: .
d_gene: .
v_gene: TRBV4-1
CDR3aa: CASSQNAQGVAGNTIYF
CDR3nt: TGCGCCAGCAGCCAAAACGCGCAGGGCGTCGCTGGAAACACCATATATTTT

j_gene: TRBJ2-3
abundance: .
d_gene: TRBD2
v_gene: TRBV2
CDR3aa: CASKRGDFTDTQYF
CDR3nt: TGTGCCAGCAAGCGGGGGGACTTCACAGATACGCAGTATTTT

j_gene: TRBJ2-5
abundance: .
d_gene: TRBD1
v_gene: TRBV3-1/TRBV3-2
CDR3aa: CASSRDRGIGETQYF
CDR3nt: TGTGCCAGCAGCCGGGACAGGGGGATCGGGGAGACCCAGTACTTC

j_gene: TRBJ1-5
abundance: .
d_gene: TRBD1
v_gene: TRBV28
CDR3aa: CASSRTQGANQPQHF
CDR3nt: TGTGCCAGCAGCCGGACTCAGGGGGCCAATCAGCCCCAGCATTTT

j_gene: TRBJ2-2
abundance: .
d_gene: .
v_gene: TRBV18
CDR3aa: CASSPSQPGQNTGELFF
CDR3nt: TGTGCCAGCTCGCCATCTCAACCGGGACAGAACACCGGGGAGCTGTTTTTT

j_gene: TRBJ2-5
abundance: .
d_gene: TRBD1
v_gene: TRBV19
CDR3aa: CASRQGTGGPKETQYF
CDR3nt: TGTGCCAGTAGGCAAGGGACAGGGGGGCCCAAAGAGACCCAGTACTTC

j_gene: TRBJ1-2
abundance: .
d_gene: TRBD1
v_gene: TRBV19
CDR3aa: CASSRDSVPYYGYTF
CDR3nt: TGTGCCAGTAGTCGGGACAGCGTACCCTACTATGGCTACACCTTC

j_gene: TRBJ1-1
abundance: .
d_gene: .
v_gene: TRBV18
CDR3aa: CASSPDSGGTEAFF
CDR3nt: TGTGCCAGCTCACCTGACTCGGGGGGCACTGAAGCTTTCTTT

j_gene: TRBJ2-1
abundance: .
d_gene: .
v_gene: TRBV9
CDR3aa: CASSARWRQTGQFF
CDR3nt: TGTGCCAGCAGCGCGAGATGGAGACAGACAGGCCAGTTCTTC

j_gene: TRBJ1-5
abundance: .
d_gene: .
v_gene: TRBV10-2
CDR3aa: CASSKGQIWIDGNQPQHF
CDR3nt: TGCGCCAGCAGTAAGGGACAAATCTGGATCGATGGCAATCAGCCCCAGCATTTT

j_gene: TRBJ2-2
abundance: .
d_gene: .
v_gene: TRBV18
CDR3aa: CASSPPGVTGELFF
CDR3nt: TGTGCCAGCTCACCACCAGGGGTTACCGGGGAGCTGTTTTTT

j_gene: TRBJ1-5
abundance: .
d_gene: .
v_gene: TRBV3-1/TRBV3-2
CDR3aa: CASSQVWQNQPQHF
CDR3nt: TGTGCCAGCAGCCAAGTTTGGCAGAATCAGCCCCAGCATTTT

j_gene: TRBJ2-5
abundance: .
d_gene: .
v_gene: TRBV5-1
CDR3aa: CASSPGAETQYF
CDR3nt: TGCGCCAGCAGCCCAGGGGCAGAGACCCAGTACTTC

j_gene: TRBJ2-5
abundance: .
d_gene: .
v_gene: TRBV11-2
CDR3aa: CASSATRGPQETQYF
CDR3nt: TGTGCCAGCAGCGCGACGCGGGGCCCCCAAGAGACCCAGTACTTC

j_gene: TRBJ2-5
abundance: .
d_gene: .
v_gene: TRBV11-1
CDR3aa: CASSLLPKRTQETQYF
CDR3nt: TGTGCCAGCAGCTTGCTCCCCAAGCGGACCCAAGAGACCCAGTACTTC

j_gene: TRBJ1-5
abundance: .
d_gene: .
v_gene: TRBV3-1/TRBV3-2
CDR3aa: CASSLPLDAREGQPQHF
CDR3nt: TGTGCCAGCAGCCTGCCTCTCGACGCCCGGGAGGGACAGCCCCAGCATTTT

j_gene: TRBJ2-7
abundance: .
d_gene: TRBD1
v_gene: TRBV6-5
CDR3aa: CASSYKYRGAYEQYF
CDR3nt: TGTGCCAGCAGTTACAAATACAGGGGGGCCTACGAGCAGTACTTC

j_gene: TRBJ1-6
abundance: .
d_gene: TRBD1
v_gene: TRBV2
CDR3aa: CASSVPDRANSPLHF
CDR3nt: TGTGCCAGCAGTGTTCCTGACAGGGCCAATTCACCCCTCCACTTT

j_gene: TRBJ2-3
abundance: .
d_gene: TRBD1
v_gene: TRBV10-1
CDR3aa: CASSDWGTGRPDTQYF
CDR3nt: TGCGCCAGCAGTGATTGGGGGACAGGGCGACCAGATACGCAGTATTTT

j_gene: TRBJ2-7
abundance: .
d_gene: .
v_gene: TRBV5-4
CDR3aa: CASSFIPGPLYEQYF
CDR3nt: TGTGCCAGCAGCTTCATCCCAGGGCCCCTTTACGAGCAGTACTTC

j_gene: TRBJ1-3
abundance: .
d_gene: .
v_gene: TRBV28
CDR3aa: CASSFLPSGNTIYF
CDR3nt: TGTGCCAGCAGTTTCCTTCCCTCTGGAAACACCATATATTTT

j_gene: TRBJ1-2
abundance: once
d_gene: .
v_gene: TRBV9
CDR3aa: CASSLHQGGYTF
CDR3nt: TGTGCCAGCAGCCTCCACCAGGGGGGCTACACCTTC

j_gene: TRBJ1-4
abundance: .
d_gene: TRBD1
v_gene: TRBV5-1
CDR3aa: CASSLNRDRVGEKLFF
CDR3nt: TGCGCCAGCAGCTTGAATCGGGACAGGGTAGGAGAAAAACTGTTTTTT

j_gene: TRBJ1-1
abundance: .
d_gene: .
v_gene: TRBV9
CDR3aa: CASSVAGVNTEAFF
CDR3nt: TGTGCCAGCAGCGTAGCCGGGGTGAACACTGAAGCTTTCTTT

j_gene: TRBJ2-1
abundance: .
d_gene: TRBD2
v_gene: TRBV29-1
CDR3aa: CSVVSFVLAGVYDEQFF
CDR3nt: TGCAGCGTTGTTTCTTTCGTGCTAGCGGGAGTATACGATGAGCAGTTCTTC

j_gene: TRBJ2-7
abundance: .
d_gene: .
v_gene: TRBV21-1
CDR3aa: CASSKPASVSYEQYF
CDR3nt: TGTGCCAGCAGCAAACCGGCTAGCGTCTCCTACGAGCAGTACTTC

j_gene: TRBJ2-1
abundance: .
d_gene: TRBD1
v_gene: TRBV19
CDR3aa: CASRYRPGQSSYNEQFF
CDR3nt: TGTGCCAGTAGGTACCGACCGGGACAGAGCTCCTACAATGAGCAGTTCTTC

j_gene: TRBJ2-5
abundance: .
d_gene: TRBD2
v_gene: TRBV18
CDR3aa: CASSPPVTSASETQYF
CDR3nt: TGTGCCAGCTCACCACCGGTGACTAGCGCTTCAGAGACCCAGTACTTC

j_gene: TRBJ2-7
abundance: .
d_gene: .
v_gene: TRBV30
CDR3aa: CAWSTGGYSYEQYF
CDR3nt: TGTGCCTGGAGTACGGGGGGCTACTCCTACGAGCAGTACTTC

j_gene: TRBJ1-6
abundance: .
d_gene: .
v_gene: TRBV5-4
CDR3aa: CASSSKTGFSPLHF
CDR3nt: TGTGCCAGCAGCTCCAAAACAGGGTTTTCACCCCTCCACTTT

j_gene: TRBJ2-3
abundance: few
d_gene: .
v_gene: TRBV11-3
CDR3aa: CASSLVSGSSTDTQYF
CDR3nt: TGTGCCAGCAGCTTAGTCAGCGGGTCTAGCACAGATACGCAGTATTTT

j_gene: TRBJ1-2
abundance: .
d_gene: TRBD1
v_gene: TRBV7-9
CDR3aa: CASSLEQGANYGYTF
CDR3nt: TGTGCCAGCAGCTTAGAGCAGGGGGCGAACTATGGCTACACCTTC

j_gene: TRBJ1-4
abundance: .
d_gene: TRBD1
v_gene: TRBV14
CDR3aa: CASSQGWGQPASEKLFF
CDR3nt: TGTGCCAGCAGCCAAGGATGGGGACAGCCGGCCAGTGAAAAACTGTTTTTT

j_gene: TRBJ2-7
abundance: .
d_gene: .
v_gene: TRBV11-3
CDR3aa: CASSLGANGRVSYEQYF
CDR3nt: TGTGCCAGCAGCTTAGGGGCGAATGGGCGGGTCTCCTACGAGCAGTACTTC

j_gene: TRBJ1-1
abundance: .
d_gene: TRBD1
v_gene: TRBV2
CDR3aa: CASSGDSVSRWAFF
CDR3nt: TGTGCCAGCAGTGGGGACAGTGTAAGCAGGTGGGCTTTCTTT

j_gene: TRBJ1-2
abundance: .
d_gene: .
v_gene: TRBV2
CDR3aa: CASAITAINYGYTF
CDR3nt: TGTGCCAGTGCGATTACAGCCATCAACTATGGCTACACCTTC

j_gene: TRBJ1-2
abundance: .
d_gene: TRBD1
v_gene: TRBV6-2/TRBV6-3
CDR3aa: CASSLTGGGYGYTF
CDR3nt: TGTGCCAGCAGTCTGACAGGGGGCGGCTATGGCTACACCTTC

j_gene: TRBJ1-1
abundance: .
d_gene: .
v_gene: TRBV15
CDR3aa: CATSRVGGWENTEAFF
CDR3nt: TGTGCCACCAGCAGAGTCGGGGGTTGGGAGAACACTGAAGCTTTCTTT

j_gene: TRBJ2-7
abundance: .
d_gene: TRBD2
v_gene: TRBV19
CDR3aa: CASSPFGSGAYEQYF
CDR3nt: TGTGCCAGTAGTCCCTTCGGTAGCGGGGCCTACGAGCAGTACTTC

j_gene: TRBJ2-1
abundance: .
d_gene: .
v_gene: TRBV6-5
CDR3aa: CASIPATSSGNEQFF
CDR3nt: TGTGCCAGCATCCCGGCCACGAGTAGCGGCAATGAGCAGTTCTTC

j_gene: TRBJ2-1
abundance: .
d_gene: TRBD2
v_gene: TRBV7-2
CDR3aa: CASSLGRLAGEGEQFF
CDR3nt: TGTGCCAGCAGCTTAGGGAGACTAGCGGGAGAAGGTGAGCAGTTCTTC

j_gene: TRBJ1-2
abundance: .
d_gene: TRBD1
v_gene: TRBV7-2
CDR3aa: CASSLSGTGRETNYGYTF
CDR3nt: TGTGCCAGCAGCTTAAGTGGGACAGGGCGGGAAACTAACTATGGCTACACCTTC

j_gene: TRBJ2-1
abundance: .
d_gene: TRBD2
v_gene: TRBV19
CDR3aa: CASSILLAGEVGYNEQFF
CDR3nt: TGTGCCAGTAGTATACTTCTAGCGGGAGAAGTAGGCTACAATGAGCAGTTCTTC